The clone carrying this TCR beta chain was found a few times. Its antigen is not identified. The CDR3 contains 15 residues. Unmatched junction bases numbered 5, after V lost 6 bases and J lost 0 bases. Germline assignment: CDR1 MDHEN and CDR2 SYDVKM. This sample was included in a study of blood T cells in healthy people across ages. Overall study findings and caveats: Long-lived donors exceeded aged donors in naive CD4+ cells and diversity.

The use of a sample-barcoded 5' primer and a J-beta primer mix characterized a second PCR of about 7 to 12 cycles. TCRdb processed the 5' RACE reads anew with MiXCR; each CDR3 protein has one entry. The data contain about a million distinct CDR3 sequences, 48% of them seen just once; the ten biggest clones take up about an eighth. The material sequenced was blood. The rearrangement uses TRBV28 and TRBJ2-1, with 7 bases aligning to TRBD1. The sequence was obtained from a man aged 25-45 years in good health. The CDR3 protein is CASSTDRLSYNEQFF. CDR3 nucleotide sequence: TGTGCCAGCAGCACGGACAGGCTCTCCTACAATGAGCAGTTCTTC.